This entry lists 15 T cell receptor beta chains sequenced from one sample in a study of identical twins. TCRdb itself ran the 5' RACE reads through MiXCR, one entry per CDR3 protein. Of about 220,000 distinct CDR3 sequences in the sample, roughly a tenth were seen once. Sequencing was carried out using memory (CD45RO+) T cells sorted from blood. The origin of the receptors is a woman between 18 and 29 years old in good health.

The table lists this clonotype with a count of one. This sequence may be a read error, since a much larger clone differs from it by one base. The chain is built from TRBV12-3 or TRBV12-4 and TRBJ2-7, with D unresolved. This CDR3 region has 11 residues. The CDR3 nucleotides read TGTGCCAGCAGTTTAGTGTACGAGCGGTACTTC. This translates into CASSLVYERYF.

V and J are TRBV5-1 and TRBJ2-7, with 10 positions matching TRBD1. Germline V lookup: CDR1 SGHRS, CDR2 YFSETQ. CDR3 length: 14 residues. V lost 4 bases, J lost 3 bases, and 4 bases stayed unmatched. CDR3 bases: TGCGCCAGCAGCCCCGGGACAGGGGACTACGAGCAGTACTTC. This encodes CASSPGTGDYEQYF.

V is TRBV5-1 and J is TRBJ1-1, with TRBD1 as a possible D gene (6 bases). The germline V gene has CDR1 SGHRS and CDR2 YFSETQ. V was cut by 4 bases and J by 7 bases, with 20 bases left in between. CDR3 length equals 15 residues. The CDR3 spells CASSLSTGFGSEAFF. CDR3 nucleotides: TGCGCCAGCAGCCTCTCCACAGGGTTCGGGAGTGAAGCTTTCTTT.

This clonotype was seen only a few times. This chain uses TRBV5-1 with TRBJ2-5; D not resolved. V was clipped by 2 bases and J by 3 bases, with 11 bases between them. The CDR3 totals 14 residues. Germline V CDR1 and CDR2: SGHRS, YFSETQ. The CDR3 DNA follows: TGCGCCAGCAGCTTAGGAACTAACAAAGAGACCCAGTACTTC. Encoded protein: CASSLGTNKETQYF.

The chain recombines TRBV20-1 with TRBJ1-1; 10 nucleotides align to TRBD1. The CDR3 has 16 amino acids. The V gene end was trimmed by 0 bases and the J gene end by 5 bases; junction bases not matched to a gene: 9. Germline V gene sequence: CDR1 DFQATT, CDR2 SNEGSKA (reference sequence). CDR3 nucleotide sequence: TGCAGTGCTAGAGACTCTAAGGGACAGGGGTGGACTGAAGCTTTCTTT. This translates into CSARDSKGQGWTEAFF.

The J gene is TRBJ2-3, the V gene TRBV10-3; the match to TRBD2 covers 14 bases. This CDR3 contains 17 residues. Germline V gene sequence: CDR1 ENHRY, CDR2 SYGVKD. After removal of 11 bases from V and 0 bases from J, the junction contained 10 bases not matched to a gene. CDR3 residues: CAAAGTSGSGSTDTQYF. The CDR3 DNA sequence: TGTGCCGCGGCCGGGACTAGCGGGAGTGGGAGCACAGATACGCAGTATTTT.

In this sample, this clonotype turned up many times. The chain combines TRBV5-1 with TRBJ2-7; D is ambiguous. The CDR3 spans 14 residues. The V gene lost 3 bases and the J gene lost 2 bases, with 12 bases spanning the gap. From germline, CDR1 is SGHRS and CDR2 YFSETQ. The CDR3 DNA reads as TGCGCCAGCAGCTGGACCCTTGAACCCTACGAGCAGTACTTC. Protein product: CASSWTLEPYEQYF.

This clonotype was observed many times. The chain carries TRBV12-3 or TRBV12-4 and TRBJ2-1, with D unclear. Trimming took off 3 bases at V and 15 bases at J, with 12 bases between the two ends. This CDR3 is 11 amino acids long. CDR3 coding DNA: TGTGCCAGCAGTTTCCCGGGTCGTTGGTTCTTC. This codes for CASSFPGRWFF.

The chain links TRBV5-1 to TRBJ2-2, with TRBD1 identical over 9 bases. This CDR3 is 15 amino acids long. The J segment lost 3 bases and the V segment lost 2 bases, leaving 2 bases of the junction unmatched. Germline values: CDR1 SGHRS, CDR2 YFSETQ. The CDR3 is CASSFGDRDTGELFF. In DNA form, the CDR3 reads TGCGCCAGCAGCTTTGGGGACAGGGACACCGGGGAGCTGTTTTTT.

In its sample, this clonotype was seen a few times. The J gene is TRBJ1-2, the V gene TRBV20-1; possible D gene TRBD1, 5 bases. The ends were cut back, 7 bases at V and 2 bases at J, with 14 bases in the middle. Germline CDR1 DFQATT, CDR2 SNEGSKA (reference sequence). This CDR3 has 13 amino acids. The DNA for the CDR3 is TGCAGTGGCCTCTCCAGGGAGAACTATGGCTACACCTTC. It yields the protein CSGLSRENYGYTF.

This clonotype is medium-sized (0.01 to 0.1%) in the sample. V and J are TRBV29-1 and TRBJ2-1, with 9 bases matching TRBD2. Germline V CDR1 and CDR2: SQVTM, ANQGSEA. The CDR3 totals 17 residues. V lost 3 bases to trimming and J lost 0 bases; unmatched junction nucleotides: 9. For the CDR3, the DNA is TGCAGCGTTGAGGTAGCGGGAGTTTTTTACTCCTACAATGAGCAGTTCTTC. It encodes CSVEVAGVFYSYNEQFF.

This clonotype was picked up many times. The chain is built from TRBV12-5 and TRBJ2-3, with D possibly matching TRBD2 (5 bases). Germline CDR1 LGHNT, CDR2 FRNRAP. Trimming took off 7 bases at V and 5 bases at J, with 13 bases between the two ends. The CDR3 runs 13 residues. As DNA, the CDR3 is TGTGCTAGTGCCCCTGGCGGGCAAGATACGCAGTATTTT. Protein: CASAPGGQDTQYF.

The V gene is TRBV2, the J gene TRBJ2-5; D is uncertain. Trimming removed 3 bases from V and 5 bases from J, with 7 bases in between. Germline V lookup: CDR1 SNHLY, CDR2 FYNNEI. This CDR3 spans 12 amino acids. The CDR3 region is CASSDVSETQYF. CDR3 DNA: TGTGCCAGCAGTGATGTGTCGGAGACCCAGTACTTC.

The chain combines TRBV7-9 with TRBJ2-1, with 8 nucleotides matching TRBD2. The CDR3 has 15 residues. Germline loops: CDR1 SEHNR, CDR2 FQNEAQ (reference sequence). V shed 5 bases, J shed 14 bases, and the junction held 17 bases outside the gene matches. The CDR3 loop is CASSTFVGRRGEEFF. The DNA of the CDR3 is TGTGCCAGCAGCACCTTCGTCGGTCGGCGGGGGGAGGAGTTCTTC.

The V call is TRBV18, the J call TRBJ2-7; D remains unclear. The CDR3 consists of 12 residues. The germline CDR1 and CDR2 sequences are KGHSH and LQKENI. V gave up 5 bases and J gave up 2 bases, with 7 bases separating them. The CDR3 DNA follows: TGTGCCAGCTCATCGCAACCCTACGAGCAGTACTTC. This translates into CASSSQPYEQYF.